A selection of T cell receptor beta chains follows, all from one sample in a study of blood T cell repertoires in COVID-19. Sequencing was performed with immunoSEQ multiplex PCR; in TCRdb, only in-frame clones are kept and a portion is missing. The sample lists approximately 470,000 clones, roughly nine tenths seen once, with about 0.65% in the top ten. The specimen sequenced was PBMCs or T cells enriched from blood (not recorded which). The source of these receptors is a woman aged 18-30 years who had recovered from COVID-19. Both conserved end residues are part of each CDR3. Fields, in order: D gene, J gene, clone size, V gene, CDR3 DNA, CDR3 protein. A D gene is named only where the DNA matches it firmly. For some rows the clone size is stated as once, few or many, or as a class when expanded; others skip it.

>.|TRBJ1-2|.|TRBV5-1
TGCGCCAGCAGCTTAGGGAGGGAGTATGGCTACACCTTC
CASSLGREYGYTF
>.|TRBJ2-5|.|TRBV3-1/TRBV3-2
TGTGCCGTCGGGTCCCTCCAAGAGACCCAGTACTTC
CAVGSLQETQYF
>.|TRBJ1-5|few|TRBV12-3/TRBV12-4
TGTGCCAGCAGCCTTATGACAGCTGCAACCCAGCATTTT
CASSLMTAATQHF
>TRBD2|TRBJ2-5|.|TRBV6-5
TGTGCCAGCAGCTCTAGCGGGGGGGCTATGGAGACCCAGTACTTC
CASSSSGGAMETQYF
>TRBD2|TRBJ2-1|.|TRBV7-9
TGTGCCAGCAGCCCACTAGCGGGGGGAAGTGAGCAGTTCTTC
CASSPLAGGSEQFF
>TRBD1|TRBJ1-2|.|TRBV6-6
TGTGCCAGCAGTTACTCGAGGGACAGGGGGCATTGCACCTTC
CASSYSRDRGHCTF
>.|TRBJ1-3|.|TRBV19
TGTGCCAGTAGTCCGGGGGACGGAGGAAACACCATATATTTT
CASSPGDGGNTIYF
>TRBD1|TRBJ1-1|few|TRBV19
TGTGCCAGTAGGGCAGGGGGGTCGGACACTGAAGCTTTCTTT
CASRAGGSDTEAFF
>.|TRBJ1-1|.|TRBV5-1
TGCGCCAGCAGCCGGGGGGTAGGCACTGAAGCTTTCTTT
CASSRGVGTEAFF
>.|TRBJ2-1|.|TRBV11-2
TGTGCCAGCAGCTCGGACAGAAATGAGCAGTTCTTC
CASSSDRNEQFF
>.|TRBJ1-2|.|TRBV19
TGTGCCAGTATGCGGTGGAGCGGTGGCTACACCTTC
CASMRWSGGYTF
>TRBD2|TRBJ2-5|.|TRBV25-1
TGTGCCAGCAGTGAATTCGGGACTAGCGGGACCCAGTACTTC
CASSEFGTSGTQYF
>TRBD2|TRBJ2-1|.|TRBV28
TGTGCCAGCATGTCGGGGGGCTCCTACAATGAGCAGTTCTTC
CASMSGGSYNEQFF
>TRBD2|TRBJ2-3|.|TRBV29-1
TGCAGCGCTAGACTAGCGGGGCTCGTCGATACGCAGTATTTT
CSARLAGLVDTQYF
>.|TRBJ2-3|.|TRBV9
TGTGCCAGCAGCGCCCGAGGGGGTTTGGGGACAGATACGCAGTATTTT
CASSARGGLGTDTQYF
>.|TRBJ2-1|.|TRBV19
TGTGCCAGTAGTATAAAACAGGACTCCTACAATGAGCAGTTCTTC
CASSIKQDSYNEQFF
>.|TRBJ1-1|.|TRBV20-1
TGCAGTGCTAGTCAGGGGATGAACACTGAAGCTTTCTTT
CSASQGMNTEAFF
>.|TRBJ1-6|.|TRBV10-3
TGTGCCATCACGCAGGAGGACAGCCTGAATTCACCCCTCCACTTT
CAITQEDSLNSPLHF
>TRBD1|TRBJ1-5|.|TRBV19
TGTGCCAGTACCCAATGGGACAGCAGCAATCAGCCCCAGCATTTT
CASTQWDSSNQPQHF
>.|TRBJ1-2|.|TRBV28
TGTGCCAGCAAGATGGGGGAGGTTAACTATGGCTACACCTTC
CASKMGEVNYGYTF
>.|TRBJ1-2|.|TRBV11-1
TGTGCCAGCAGCCCCCTGGGCTACACCTTC
CASSPLGYTF
>.|TRBJ2-3|.|TRBV5-1
TGCGCCAGCAGCTTGGAAGGGACTGCTAGCACAGATACGCAGTATTTT
CASSLEGTASTDTQYF
>TRBD1|TRBJ2-5|few|TRBV2
TGTGCCAGCAGGGGGACAGGGGCGGGAGAGACCCAGTACTTC
CASRGTGAGETQYF
>TRBD1|TRBJ1-1|.|TRBV4-1
TGCGCCAGCAGCCAATTTTTGAGGACAGGGGACACTGAAGCTTTCTTT
CASSQFLRTGDTEAFF
>TRBD1|TRBJ1-2|.|TRBV14
TGTGCCAGCAGCCAAGCCGTAGGGACAGCGATGTATGGCTACACCTTC
CASSQAVGTAMYGYTF
>.|TRBJ1-1|.|TRBV5-4
TGTGCCAGCAGCGGCGGGACGGGCACTGAAGCTTTCTTT
CASSGGTGTEAFF
>TRBD2|TRBJ2-7|.|TRBV2
TGTGCCAGCAGTGAAGCAACGGGGGGGCCCAACGAGCAGTACTTC
CASSEATGGPNEQYF
>TRBD1|TRBJ1-5|once|TRBV19
TGTGCCAGTAGTATAGGGGAGACAGGGTCCCGTCAGCCCCAGCATTTT
CASSIGETGSRQPQHF
>TRBD1|TRBJ2-7|.|TRBV7-6
TGTGCCAGCAGCTTAATTGAACCGGGACAGGGTGGCGAGCAGTACTTC
CASSLIEPGQGGEQYF
>TRBD1|TRBJ1-2|.|TRBV7-3
TGTGCCAGCAGCACCCGGACAGGGGGCGGCTACACCTTC
CASSTRTGGGYTF
>.|TRBJ1-1|.|TRBV23-1
TGCGCCAGCAGGGCCTCCAGGGGCACTGAAGCTTTCTTT
CASRASRGTEAFF
>.|TRBJ1-5|.|TRBV19
TGTGCCAGTAGTAAGTTGAGTCAGCCCCAGCATTTT
CASSKLSQPQHF
>.|TRBJ1-4|.|TRBV2
TGTGCCAGCAGTGAAATTCAGGGAGGGGAAAAACTGTTTTTT
CASSEIQGGEKLFF
>TRBD1|TRBJ2-3|.|TRBV5-6
TGTGCCAGCAGCAAGGACAGGGGAGAAGATACGCAGTATTTT
CASSKDRGEDTQYF
>.|TRBJ2-2|.|TRBV10-3
TGTGCCATCAAACAGGGCCTGAACACCGGGGAGCTGTTTTTT
CAIKQGLNTGELFF
>.|TRBJ1-1|.|TRBV9
TGTGCCAGCAGCGTAGGGGCCGAACCGAACACTGAAGCTTTCTTT
CASSVGAEPNTEAFF
>.|TRBJ1-2|.|TRBV2
TGTGCCAGCAGCCCCCGGAGTCCGGCTAACTATGGCTACACCTTC
CASSPRSPANYGYTF
>.|TRBJ1-2|few|TRBV28
TGTGCCAGCAGTTTAGGGACAATTCAAGGAGGCTACACCTTC
CASSLGTIQGGYTF
>.|TRBJ2-3|.|TRBV5-1
TGCGCCAGCAGCTTGGATCAGGGCGAAGATACGCAGTATTTT
CASSLDQGEDTQYF